This T cell receptor (beta chain) is from a study of PD-1 blockade in classical Hodgkin lymphoma. Study results and limitations: It was reported that newly diagnosed patients had less baseline TCR diversity than healthy donors. Patients newly diagnosed and complete responders had comparable baseline diversity.

Profiling relied on immunoSEQ multiplex PCR, and the TCRdb table lists in-frame clones only, not all of them. Of around 25,000 clones listed, around 84% were seen once; the top ten hold 5% to 8%. Concerning this clone: Its target is unknown.

Time point: cycle 4 day 1 (C4D1), after 6 weeks of nivolumab. Brentuximab vedotin exposure varied among the patients, all of whom had relapsed after autologous stem cell transplantation. Best responses were complete response, partial response or progressive disease. Trimming took 0 bases from V and 7 from J; bases not matched to a gene: 4. This CDR3 has 13 amino acids. Germline CDR1 reads SGDLS; CDR2 reads YYNGEE. J is TRBJ2-7 and V is TRBV9; 7 bases line up with TRBD1. This receptor was obtained from a human donor with classical Hodgkin lymphoma. Source: peripheral blood mononuclear cells (PBMCs), taken before the fourth cycle of nivolumab. The CDR3 bases are TGTGCCAGCAGCGTAGCCCCAGGGGGTGAGCAGTACTTC. Translating gives CASSVAPGGEQYF.